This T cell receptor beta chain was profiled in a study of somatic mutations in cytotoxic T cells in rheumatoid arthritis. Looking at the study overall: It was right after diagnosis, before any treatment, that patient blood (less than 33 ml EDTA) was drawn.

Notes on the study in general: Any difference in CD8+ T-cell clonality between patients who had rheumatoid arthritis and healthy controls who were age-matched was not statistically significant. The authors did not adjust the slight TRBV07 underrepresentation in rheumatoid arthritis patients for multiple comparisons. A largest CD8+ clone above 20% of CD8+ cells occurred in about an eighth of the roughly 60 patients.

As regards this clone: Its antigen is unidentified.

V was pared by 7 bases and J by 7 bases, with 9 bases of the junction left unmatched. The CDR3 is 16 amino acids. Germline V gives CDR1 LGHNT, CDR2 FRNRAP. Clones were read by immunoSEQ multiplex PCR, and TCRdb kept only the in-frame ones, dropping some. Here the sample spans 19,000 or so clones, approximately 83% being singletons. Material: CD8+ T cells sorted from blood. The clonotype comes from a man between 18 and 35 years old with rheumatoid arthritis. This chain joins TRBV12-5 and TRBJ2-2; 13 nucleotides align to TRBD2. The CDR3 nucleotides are TGTGCTAGTGAAAAACTAGCGGGGGGGCTTGACGGGGAGCTGTTTTTT. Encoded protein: CASEKLAGGLDGELFF.